Below are 5 T cell receptor beta chains sequenced from a single sample in a study of control samples from healthy donors and cancer patients. TCRdb's table, derived via immunoSEQ multiplex PCR, lists solely in-frame clones and lacks some. Among about 38,000 clones listed, around 88% were seen once. Sequences were obtained from PBMCs. All receptors derive from a woman aged 60-70 years with lung cancer.

This clone was detected only a few times. The chain recombines TRBV9 with TRBJ2-2; 7 bases fit TRBD1. The CDR3 length is 15 residues. The trim removed 0 bases at V and 7 bases at J, leaving 6 bases unmatched. Per germline, CDR1 SGDLS and CDR2 YYNGEE. CDR3 coding DNA: TGTGCCAGCAGCGTAGGACAGGGAACGGACGGGGAGCTGTTTTTT. Translating it yields CASSVGQGTDGELFF.

The sample holds a few counts of this clone. The gene calls are TRBV18 and TRBJ2-1; D is possibly TRBD2 (5 bases). CDR1 is KGHSH, CDR2 LQKENI, per germline. V was shortened by 2 bases and J by 10 bases, with 15 bases between the two germline ends. The CDR3 has 14 residues. In DNA form, the CDR3 reads TGTGCCAGCTCACCAGAGGGCCCGGCGAGAGAGCAGTTCTTC. It yields the protein CASSPEGPAREQFF. The whole variable domain, filled in from reference TRBV18 and TRBJ2-1, reads NAGVMQNPRHLVRRRGQEARLRCSPMKGHSHVYWYRQLPEEGLKFMVYLQKENIIDESGMPKERFSAEFPKEGPSILRIQQVVRGDSAAYFCASSPEGPAREQFFGPGTRLTVL.

The chain combines TRBV11-3 with TRBJ2-3, with TRBD2 matching over 8 bases. CDR1 SGHNT and CDR2 YENEEA come from the germline V gene. The CDR3 sequence is 15 residues long. V gave up 4 bases and J gave up 2 bases; unmatched junction bases: 5. The CDR3 is CASSSRRGATDTQYF. The CDR3 DNA reads TGTGCCAGCAGCTCCAGGCGGGGGGCCACAGATACGCAGTATTTT.

V usage is TRBV11-3 and J usage is TRBJ2-3; tentatively, D is TRBD2 (6 bases). Germline CDR1 SGHNT, CDR2 YENEEA. This CDR3 region has 15 residues. The germline V and J ends were trimmed by 0 bases and 4 bases, with 11 bases remaining between them. In DNA, the CDR3 is TGTGCCAGCAGCTTAGATCCGGGACTTTCAGATACGCAGTATTTT. It translates to CASSLDPGLSDTQYF.

This chain joins TRBV3-1 (or the pseudogene TRBV3-2) and TRBJ2-7, with D perhaps TRBD1 (5 bases). In germline, CDR1 is LGHDT, CDR2 YNNKEL (reference sequence). The V gene lost 2 bases and the J gene lost 10 bases, with 21 bases spanning the gap. The CDR3 runs 15 residues. For the CDR3, the DNA is TGTGCCAGCAGCCAATTAAACCTAAGGGGAACAGAACAGTACTTC. Protein product: CASSQLNLRGTEQYF.